This T cell receptor beta chain originates from a study of blood T cell repertoires in COVID-19. Study as a whole: The United States, Italy and Spain provided the acute and convalescent COVID-19 samples. PBMCs, B-cell-depleted T cells, or T cells provided the cDNA or gDNA that made up the material.

Worth noting for this clone: Other DNA sequences of this sample code for an identical CDR3.

Profiled with immunoSEQ multiplex PCR; TCRdb holds only in-frame clones, not every one. Of over 55,000 clones listed, 88% are singletons. V was clipped by 1 base and J by 6 bases; unmatched bases: 6. The CDR3 is 16 amino acids. Germline CDR1 SGHVS, CDR2 FQNEAQ. This clonotype was sampled from a human donor in a cohort sampled during active COVID-19. Sequencing input: peripheral blood. The chain recombines TRBV7-8 with TRBJ2-2; TRBD1 agrees at 9 bases. CDR3: CASSLGQGGRAGELFF. The CDR3 nucleotides are TGTGCCAGCAGCTTAGGACAGGGGGGGCGGGCCGGGGAGCTGTTTTTT.